This is a list of T cell receptor beta chains from one sample in a study of T cell responses to AZD1222 COVID-19 vaccine. Sequenced by immunoSEQ multiplex PCR; TCRdb stores in-frame clones only, minus some. Of 84,000 or so clones listed, 87% are singletons. Sequencing used peripheral blood, obtained on day 0 of AZD1222 vaccination. The receptors come from an adult in good health. Both conserved end residues are part of each CDR3. The D gene is left open where the match is weak. The size of a clone is reported for some rows only, either as once, few or many, or as a class for expanded clones.

v_call	d_call	j_call	clone_size	cdr3_aa	cdr3_nt
TRBV6-5	-	TRBJ2-5	-	CASSYGRGTSETQYF	TGTGCCAGCAGTTACGGGCGGGGGACAAGTGAGACCCAGTACTTC
TRBV6-5	-	TRBJ1-2	-	CASSFPGRPLGGYTF	TGTGCCAGCAGTTTTCCGGGACGGCCTCTGGGTGGCTACACCTTC
TRBV30	-	TRBJ1-2	-	CAWRPRLTGAHYGYTF	TGTGCCTGGCGCCCCCGACTAACGGGGGCCCACTATGGCTACACCTTC
TRBV6-5	-	TRBJ2-1	-	CASSYIYSGEQFF	TGTGCCAGCAGTTACATCTACTCCGGTGAGCAGTTCTTC
TRBV7-3	-	TRBJ2-5	few	CASSVGGWETQYF	TGTGCCAGCAGCGTCGGGGGATGGGAGACCCAGTACTTC
TRBV11-2	-	TRBJ1-1	-	CASSLTENTEAFF	TGTGCCAGCAGCTTAACGGAGAACACTGAAGCTTTCTTT
TRBV6-5	-	TRBJ1-2	-	CASSYGRAYGYTF	TGTGCCAGCAGTTACGGGCGGGCCTATGGCTACACCTTC
TRBV5-1	-	TRBJ2-5	-	CASSLEGSETQYF	TGCGCCAGCAGCTTGGAAGGGTCGGAGACCCAGTACTTC
TRBV5-1	TRBD2	TRBJ2-2	-	CASSLDPAGDTGELFF	TGCGCCAGCAGCTTGGACCCAGCGGGAGACACCGGGGAGCTGTTTTTT
TRBV21-1	-	TRBJ1-6	-	CASSKADGTGSPRDNSPLHF	TGTGCCAGCAGCAAAGCTGACGGGACAGGGAGTCCCAGGGATAATTCACCCCTCCACTTT
TRBV7-3	-	TRBJ1-1	-	CASSSAQRSTEAFF	TGTGCCAGCAGCTCGGCGCAGCGCAGCACTGAAGCTTTCTTT
TRBV11-2	-	TRBJ1-1	-	CASSLVATNTEAFF	TGTGCCAGCAGCTTAGTGGCAACAAACACTGAAGCTTTCTTT
TRBV18	-	TRBJ1-5	many	CASSKRGGTGNQPQHF	TGTGCCAGCTCCAAAAGAGGGGGTACGGGCAATCAGCCCCAGCATTTT
TRBV15	-	TRBJ2-3	-	CATSDSDDLESQYF	TGTGCCACCAGCGACTCGGACGACCTCGAGTCGCAGTATTTT
TRBV4-2	-	TRBJ1-1	-	CASSQDAGAGTEAFF	TGTGCCAGCAGCCAAGATGCGGGGGCGGGCACTGAAGCTTTCTTT
TRBV18	-	TRBJ1-3	-	CASSPRRGVANTIYF	TGTGCCAGCTCACCACGTCGGGGGGTCGCAAACACCATATATTTT
TRBV3-1/TRBV3-2	TRBD1	TRBJ1-4	-	CASSPYSQGNNEKLFF	TGTGCCAGCAGCCCATATTCACAGGGGAATAATGAAAAACTGTTTTTT
TRBV14	-	TRBJ2-1	-	CASSQDTWSSYNEQFF	TGTGCCAGCAGCCAAGACACATGGAGCTCCTACAATGAGCAGTTCTTC
TRBV12-3/TRBV12-4	-	TRBJ1-2	-	CASSLDYQSGYTF	TGTGCCAGCAGTTTAGATTATCAGTCTGGCTACACCTTC
TRBV13	-	TRBJ1-3	-	CASSSIQGSSGNTIYF	TGTGCCAGCAGCTCCATCCAGGGATCCTCTGGAAACACCATATATTTT
TRBV28	TRBD1	TRBJ1-1	-	CASSQPRQGPGAFF	TGTGCCAGCAGTCAACCAAGACAGGGGCCGGGAGCTTTCTTT
TRBV7-2	-	TRBJ1-1	-	CASSLEGNTEAFF	TGTGCCAGCAGCTTAGAGGGGAACACTGAAGCTTTCTTT
TRBV11-3	-	TRBJ2-7	-	CASSLGSGLVHEQYF	TGTGCCAGCAGCTTAGGTTCGGGCCTAGTCCACGAGCAGTACTTC
TRBV5-1	-	TRBJ2-1	-	CASSLPRTAVITSYNEQFF	TGCGCCAGCAGCTTGCCCCGGACAGCCGTAATCACCTCCTACAATGAGCAGTTCTTC
TRBV6-5	-	TRBJ2-3	-	CASSWDPTDTQYF	TGTGCCAGCAGTTGGGATCCAACAGATACGCAGTATTTT
TRBV6-2/TRBV6-3	TRBD1	TRBJ1-1	-	CASSYLPQGAGNTEAFF	TGTGCCAGCAGTTACCTCCCCCAGGGGGCGGGGAACACTGAAGCTTTCTTT
TRBV4-2	-	TRBJ2-5	few	CASSPYGETQYF	TGTGCCAGCAGCCCGTACGGAGAGACCCAGTACTTC
TRBV3-1/TRBV3-2	TRBD2	TRBJ2-5	once	CASSQDRTSGPGETQYF	TGTGCCAGCAGCCAAGATAGAACTAGCGGGCCAGGGGAGACCCAGTACTTC
TRBV18	TRBD2	TRBJ2-1	-	CASSPRTSGSHNEQFF	TGTGCCAGCTCACCGAGAACTAGCGGGAGTCACAATGAGCAGTTCTTC
TRBV7-9	-	TRBJ1-1	-	CASSLAETGEAFF	TGTGCCAGCAGCTTAGCGGAAACGGGTGAAGCTTTCTTT
TRBV30	TRBD2	TRBJ2-1	-	CAWSEGLAHNEQFF	TGTGCCTGGAGTGAGGGACTAGCCCACAATGAGCAGTTCTTC
TRBV5-1	-	TRBJ1-4	-	CASSLTPVGRGSEKLFF	TGCGCCAGCAGCTTGACCCCTGTCGGGAGGGGTAGCGAAAAACTGTTTTTT
TRBV6-2/TRBV6-3	TRBD2	TRBJ2-7	-	CASSYQLAGHSGQYF	TGTGCCAGCAGTTACCAACTAGCGGGACATAGCGGGCAGTACTTC
TRBV5-6	-	TRBJ1-1	-	CASNRRGTNTEAFF	TGTGCCAGCAACCGAAGGGGCACGAACACTGAAGCTTTCTTT
TRBV27	TRBD2	TRBJ2-1	-	CASGSSGRTYNEQFF	TGTGCCAGCGGAAGTAGCGGGAGGACCTACAATGAGCAGTTCTTC
TRBV14	-	TRBJ1-1	-	CASSQEVKFTEAFF	TGTGCCAGCAGCCAAGAGGTGAAGTTCACTGAAGCTTTCTTT
TRBV27	TRBD1	TRBJ1-6	-	CASSQGGQQGRSPLHF	TGTGCCAGCAGTCAGGGGGGACAGCAAGGCCGTTCACCCCTCCACTTT
TRBV24-1	-	TRBJ2-3	-	CATSDSSVPAQYF	TGTGCCACCAGTGATTCGTCGGTTCCGGCGCAGTATTTT
TRBV13	TRBD2	TRBJ2-1	-	CASSLTSSGMYEQFF	TGTGCCAGCAGCTTAACGTCTAGCGGGATGTATGAGCAGTTCTTC
TRBV9	-	TRBJ2-1	few	CASSVEGNEQFF	TGTGCCAGCAGCGTAGAAGGCAATGAGCAGTTCTTC
TRBV15	TRBD2	TRBJ2-2	once	CATRPGLADTGELFF	TGTGCCACCAGGCCGGGACTAGCGGACACCGGGGAGCTGTTTTTT
TRBV2	-	TRBJ2-5	once	CASSESAETQYF	TGTGCCAGCAGTGAATCGGCGGAGACCCAGTACTTC
TRBV7-9	-	TRBJ2-3	once	CASSLGTYSSTDTQYF	TGTGCCAGCAGCTTAGGAACGTACTCCAGCACAGATACGCAGTATTTT
TRBV19	TRBD1	TRBJ2-3	-	CASRTGTGSTDTQYF	TGTGCCAGTAGAACAGGGACAGGATCCACAGATACGCAGTATTTT
TRBV2	TRBD2	TRBJ2-1	few	CASSSGTSGTKQFF	TGTGCCAGCAGTTCCGGGACTAGCGGAACCAAGCAGTTCTTC
TRBV5-1	-	TRBJ2-7	-	CASSSLGDSQQYF	TGCGCCAGCAGCTCCTTGGGGGACTCTCAGCAATACTTC
TRBV2	-	TRBJ1-1	-	CASSVEGPSGGTEAFF	TGTGCCAGCAGTGTGGAGGGGCCCTCCGGGGGCACTGAAGCTTTCTTT
TRBV10-3	TRBD1	TRBJ2-2	-	CAISEVPDRGKGGELFF	TGTGCCATCAGTGAAGTCCCCGACAGGGGGAAGGGCGGGGAGCTGTTTTTT
TRBV5-6	-	TRBJ2-2	-	CASSPTPDTGELFF	TGTGCCAGCAGCCCAACCCCCGACACCGGGGAGCTGTTTTTT
TRBV5-1	-	TRBJ2-6	-	CASSSALGPAGANVLTF	TGCGCCAGCAGCTCGGCGTTGGGACCGGCTGGGGCCAACGTCCTGACTTTC
TRBV7-2	-	TRBJ2-3	-	CASNVQLTDTQYF	TGTGCCAGCAACGTTCAACTCACAGATACGCAGTATTTT
TRBV7-2	-	TRBJ1-3	-	CASSLGVLVSGNTIYF	TGTGCCAGCAGCTTAGGGGTTCTCGTGTCTGGAAACACCATATATTTT